This TCR beta chain was documented in a study of cytomegalovirus exposure and HLA in healthy donors. The wider study: The roughly 110 validation repertoires matched the roughly 630 first-cohort repertoires in platform, a later analysis reported. Study-wide results and caveats: According to the study, roughly 160 TCR beta chains were cytomegalovirus-associated.

With regard to this clone: As yet, its antigen is unknown.

V was cut by 5 bases and J by 5 bases, with 19 bases left in between. Per germline, CDR1 SGHNT and CDR2 YENEEA. This CDR3 has 16 residues. Generated by immunoSEQ multiplex PCR, the TCRdb table keeps only in-frame clones and is missing some. The profile shows 150,000 to 200,000 clones, around 84% of them singletons. The receptor was isolated from a man in his late teens or twenties in good health and CMV-seropositive. V is TRBV11-3 and J is TRBJ2-1, with D perhaps TRBD2 (7 bases). Sequencing used PBMCs. CDR3 nucleotides: TGTGCCAGCAGCAAGTCGGGGGGCTCCAACCACAATGAGCAGTTCTTC. Protein product: CASSKSGGSNHNEQFF.